The clone carrying this T cell receptor (beta chain) has only a few counts. Its matching antigen is unknown. Patients were excluded for autoimmune disease history or systemic immunosuppression. The CDR3 runs to 14 residues. The V end lost 2 bases, the J end lost 7 bases, and 11 bases lay between the germline ends. From germline, CDR1 is MNHNY and CDR2 SVGAGI (reference sequence). The sample comes from a study of OX40 agonist ivuxolimab in advanced cancers. The overall study: Among those enrolled, mean age was around 55 years (range roughly 20 to 79) and 70% to 85% were male.

The assay was immunoSEQ multiplex PCR, and TCRdb's table has in-frame clones only and misses some. Of around 79,000 clones in the sample, 90% to 95% are singletons; the top ten hold 2% to 2.5%. Study-wide points: CD4+ and CD8+ blood T cells expanded clonally by week 6 at 0.1 to 3.0 mg/kg. It was also the case that some nonresponders had low normalized T-cell clonal expansion.

The V and J genes are TRBV6-6 and TRBJ2-2; TRBD1 might be the D (5 bases). The clonotype originates from an adult with an advanced solid tumor such as melanoma, head and neck, liver or kidney cancer. Specimen: CD4+ or CD8+ T cells sorted from blood, collected in a trial of the OX40 agonist ivuxolimab. The DNA for the CDR3 is TGTGCCAGCAGTTACCAACCAGACAGCGGGGAGCTGTTTTTT. Amino acid sequence: CASSYQPDSGELFF.